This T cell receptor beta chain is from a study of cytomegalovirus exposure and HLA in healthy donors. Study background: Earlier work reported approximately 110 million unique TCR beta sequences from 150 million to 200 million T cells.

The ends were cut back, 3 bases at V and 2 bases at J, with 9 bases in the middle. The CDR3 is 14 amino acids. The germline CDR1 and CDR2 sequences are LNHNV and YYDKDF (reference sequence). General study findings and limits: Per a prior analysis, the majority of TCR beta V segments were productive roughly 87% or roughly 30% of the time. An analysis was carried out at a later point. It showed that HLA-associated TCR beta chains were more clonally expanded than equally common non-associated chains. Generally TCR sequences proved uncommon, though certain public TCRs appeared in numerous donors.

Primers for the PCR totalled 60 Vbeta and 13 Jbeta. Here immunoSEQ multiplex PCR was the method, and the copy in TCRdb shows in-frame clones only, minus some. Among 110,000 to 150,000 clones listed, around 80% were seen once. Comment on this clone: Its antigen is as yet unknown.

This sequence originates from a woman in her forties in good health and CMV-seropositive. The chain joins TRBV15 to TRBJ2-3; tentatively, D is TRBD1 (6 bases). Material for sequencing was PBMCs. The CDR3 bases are TGTGCCACCAGCAGCGGGGACAACACAGATACGCAGTATTTT. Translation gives CATSSGDNTDTQYF.